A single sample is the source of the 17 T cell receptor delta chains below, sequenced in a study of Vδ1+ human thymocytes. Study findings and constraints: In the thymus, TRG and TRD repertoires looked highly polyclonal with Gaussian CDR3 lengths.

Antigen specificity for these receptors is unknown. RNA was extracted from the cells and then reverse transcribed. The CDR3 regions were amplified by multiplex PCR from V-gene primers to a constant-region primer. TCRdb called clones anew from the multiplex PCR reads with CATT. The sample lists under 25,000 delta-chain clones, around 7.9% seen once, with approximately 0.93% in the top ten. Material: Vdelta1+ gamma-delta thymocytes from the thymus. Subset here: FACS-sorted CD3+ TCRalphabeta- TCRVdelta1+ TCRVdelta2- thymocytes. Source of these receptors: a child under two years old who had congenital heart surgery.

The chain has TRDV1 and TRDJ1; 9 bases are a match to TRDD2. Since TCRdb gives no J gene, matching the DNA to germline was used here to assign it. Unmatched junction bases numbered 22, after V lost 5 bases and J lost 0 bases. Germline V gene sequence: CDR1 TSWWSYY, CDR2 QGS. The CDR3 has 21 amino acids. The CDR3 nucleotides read TGTGCTCTTGGGAGCCCTGCCTTCCTACGGCGGGGACTTACAAACACCGATAAACTCATCTTT. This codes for CALGSPAFLRRGLTNTDKLIF.

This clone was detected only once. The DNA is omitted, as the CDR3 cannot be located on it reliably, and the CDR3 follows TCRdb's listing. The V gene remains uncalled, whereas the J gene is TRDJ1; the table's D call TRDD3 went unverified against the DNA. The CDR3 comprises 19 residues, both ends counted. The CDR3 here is CALGETLPGGYECTDKLIF.

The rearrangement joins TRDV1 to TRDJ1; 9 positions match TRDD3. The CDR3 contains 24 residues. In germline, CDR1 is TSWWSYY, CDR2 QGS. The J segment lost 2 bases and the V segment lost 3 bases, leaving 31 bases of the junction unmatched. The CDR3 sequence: CALGDPPFSGASGDTIGATDKLIF. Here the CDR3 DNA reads TGTGCTCTTGGGGACCCCCCCTTCTCCGGTGCGTCGGGGGATACAATCGGTGCGACCGATAAACTCATCTTT.

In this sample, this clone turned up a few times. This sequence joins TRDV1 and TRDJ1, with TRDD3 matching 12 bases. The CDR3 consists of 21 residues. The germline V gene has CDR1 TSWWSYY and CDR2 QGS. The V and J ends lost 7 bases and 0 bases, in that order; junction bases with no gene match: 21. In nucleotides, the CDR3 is TGTGCTCTTGTCTTACTCCTACGAAAACTGGGGGATACCGAGTACACCGATAAACTCATCTTT. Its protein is CALVLLLRKLGDTEYTDKLIF.

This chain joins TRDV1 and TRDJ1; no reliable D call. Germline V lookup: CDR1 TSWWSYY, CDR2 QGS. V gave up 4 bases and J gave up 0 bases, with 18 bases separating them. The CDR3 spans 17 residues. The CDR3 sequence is CALGALSERSYTDKLIF. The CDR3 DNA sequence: TGTGCTCTTGGGGCACTCTCTGAGCGGTCCTACACCGATAAACTCATCTTT.

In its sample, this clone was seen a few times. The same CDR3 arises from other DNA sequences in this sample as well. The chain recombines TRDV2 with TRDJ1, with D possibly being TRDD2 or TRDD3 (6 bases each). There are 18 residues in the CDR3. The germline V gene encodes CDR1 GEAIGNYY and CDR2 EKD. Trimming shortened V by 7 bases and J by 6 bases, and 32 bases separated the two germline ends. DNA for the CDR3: TGTGCCTGCGAACCCGCTTCCTCCTGGGGACGCATCAAGAATAAACTCATCTTT. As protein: CACEPASSWGRIKNKLIF.

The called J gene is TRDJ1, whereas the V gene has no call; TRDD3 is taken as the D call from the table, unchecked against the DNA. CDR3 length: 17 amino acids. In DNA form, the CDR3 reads TGTGCTCTTGGGGAACTAGCGGTCCTTCCTAGGTGTGATAAACTCATCTTT. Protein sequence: CALGELAVLPRCDKLIF.

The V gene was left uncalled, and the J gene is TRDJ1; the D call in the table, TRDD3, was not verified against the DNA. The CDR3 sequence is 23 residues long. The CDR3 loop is CALGELTADPHRTGGCGSDKLIF. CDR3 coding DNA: TGTGCTCTTGGGGAACTAACCGCCGATCCCCATCGTACTGGGGGGTGTGGGTCCGATAAACTCATCTTT.

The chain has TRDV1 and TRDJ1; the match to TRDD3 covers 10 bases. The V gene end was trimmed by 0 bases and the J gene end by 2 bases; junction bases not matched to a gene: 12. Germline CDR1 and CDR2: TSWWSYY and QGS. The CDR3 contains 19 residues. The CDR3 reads CALGELSSRTGGLTDKLIF. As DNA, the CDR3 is TGTGCTCTTGGGGAACTATCTTCTCGTACTGGGGGATTAACCGATAAACTCATCTTT.

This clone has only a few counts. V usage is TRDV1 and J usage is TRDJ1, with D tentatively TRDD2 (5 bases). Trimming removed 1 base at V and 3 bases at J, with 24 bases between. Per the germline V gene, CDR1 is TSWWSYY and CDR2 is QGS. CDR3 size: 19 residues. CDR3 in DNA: TGTGCTCTTGGGGAACAAGCTCTCGGCGGATCAAACTTCCCCGATAAACTCATCTTT. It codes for CALGEQALGGSNFPDKLIF.

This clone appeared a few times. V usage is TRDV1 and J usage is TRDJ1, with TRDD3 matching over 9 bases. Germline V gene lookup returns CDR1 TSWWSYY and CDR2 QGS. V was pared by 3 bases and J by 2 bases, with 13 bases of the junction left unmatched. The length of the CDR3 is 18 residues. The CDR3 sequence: CALGDLISGLGDTDKLIF. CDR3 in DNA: TGTGCTCTTGGGGACCTCATCTCTGGCCTGGGGGATACCGATAAACTCATCTTT.

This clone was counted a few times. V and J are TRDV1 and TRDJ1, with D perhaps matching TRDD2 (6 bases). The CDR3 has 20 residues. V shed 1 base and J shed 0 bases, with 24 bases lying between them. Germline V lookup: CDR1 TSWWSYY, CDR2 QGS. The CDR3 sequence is CALGERGRPTQKLYTDKLIF. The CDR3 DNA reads TGTGCTCTTGGGGAACGGGGCCGTCCTACCCAAAAGTTATACACCGATAAACTCATCTTT.

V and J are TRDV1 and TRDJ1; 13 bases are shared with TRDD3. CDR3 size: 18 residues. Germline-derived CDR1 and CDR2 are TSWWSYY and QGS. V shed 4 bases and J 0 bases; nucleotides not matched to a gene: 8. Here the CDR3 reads CALGVYWGIREDTDKLIF. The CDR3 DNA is TGTGCTCTTGGGGTTTACTGGGGGATACGCGAGGACACCGATAAACTCATCTTT.

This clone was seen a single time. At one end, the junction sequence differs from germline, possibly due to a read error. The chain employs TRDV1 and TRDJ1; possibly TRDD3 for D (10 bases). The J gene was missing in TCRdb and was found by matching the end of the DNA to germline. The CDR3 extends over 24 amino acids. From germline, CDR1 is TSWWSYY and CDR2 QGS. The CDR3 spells CALGEGLGPSYELGDTPYTVKLIF. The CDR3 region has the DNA TGTGCTCTTGGGGAAGGATTGGGTCCTTCCTACGAGTTGGGGGATACCCCGTACACCGTTAAACTCATCTTT.

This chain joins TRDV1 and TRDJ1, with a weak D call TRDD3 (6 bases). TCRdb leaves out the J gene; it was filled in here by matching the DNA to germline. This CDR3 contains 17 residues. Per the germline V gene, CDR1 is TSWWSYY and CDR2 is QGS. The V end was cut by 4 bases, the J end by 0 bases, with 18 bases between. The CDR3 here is CALGGSYWAPYTDKLIF. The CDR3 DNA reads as TGTGCTCTTGGGGGATCGTACTGGGCGCCCTACACCGATAAACTCATCTTT.

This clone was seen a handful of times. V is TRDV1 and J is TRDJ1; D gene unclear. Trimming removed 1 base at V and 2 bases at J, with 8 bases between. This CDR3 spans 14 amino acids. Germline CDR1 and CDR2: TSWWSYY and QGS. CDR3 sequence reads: CALGEHRGTDKLIF. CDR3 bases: TGTGCTCTTGGGGAACACCGAGGGACCGATAAACTCATCTTT.

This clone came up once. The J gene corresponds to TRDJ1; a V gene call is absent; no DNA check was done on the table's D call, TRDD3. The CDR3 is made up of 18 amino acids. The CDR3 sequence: CALGESLLRTTGKGKLIF. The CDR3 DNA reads TGTGCTCTTGGGGAATCCCTCCTACGAACTACTGGGAAGGGTAAACTCATCTTT.